The 25 T cell receptor beta chains presented below share a single source sample, sequenced in a study of cytomegalovirus exposure and HLA in healthy donors. PCR involved 60 Vbeta and 13 Jbeta primers. Repertoires were generated with immunoSEQ multiplex PCR, while TCRdb's copy carries only in-frame clones and drops some. The sample shows roughly 100,000 clones, 83% of them seen only once. Specimen: PBMCs. Receptor source: a man aged 18 to 30 in good health and CMV-seronegative.

The chain employs TRBV28 and TRBJ2-1; 7 nucleotides align to TRBD1. Germline V CDR1 and CDR2: MDHEN, SYDVKM. V dropped 6 bases and J dropped 5; count of bases not matched to a gene: 7. The CDR3 is 14 residues long. This chain's CDR3 is CASSPGQTNNEQFF. The CDR3 region has the DNA TGTGCCAGCAGCCCGGGACAGACCAACAATGAGCAGTTCTTC.

The CDR3 DNA is TGTGCCAGCAGCGTAGGCGGAGGGGGCGAATATGGCTACACCTTC. Translation gives CASSVGGGGEYGYTF. The chain couples TRBV9 to TRBJ1-2; TRBD1 aligns across 7 bases. V shed 0 bases, J shed 5 bases, and the junction held 7 bases outside the gene matches. From germline, CDR1 is SGDLS and CDR2 YYNGEE. This CDR3 is 15 amino acids long.

V gene TRBV11-2 combines with J gene TRBJ1-1; no definite D call. Trimming left V 6 bases short and J 6 bases short, with 11 bases between. Germline V CDR1 and CDR2: SGHAT, FQNNGV. CDR3 length: 12 residues. CDR3: CASRTTLAEAFF. The CDR3 DNA reads TGTGCCAGCAGGACGACTTTGGCTGAAGCTTTCTTT.

The chain employs TRBV6-5 and TRBJ1-2, with TRBD1 matching 8 bases. The V and J ends lost 6 bases and 4 bases, in that order; junction bases with no gene match: 7. The CDR3 runs 14 residues. Germline V gene sequence: CDR1 MNHEY, CDR2 SVGAGI. The CDR3 is CASRPPGTGYGYTF. The CDR3 bases are TGTGCCAGCAGACCCCCCGGGACAGGCTATGGCTACACCTTC.

The CDR3 here is CASSLSGTGGEKLFF. CDR3 DNA sequence: TGTGCCAGCAGTTTATCGGGGACAGGGGGTGAAAAACTGTTTTTT. The V gene is TRBV27, the J gene TRBJ1-4; TRBD1 aligns across 11 bases. Germline lookup yields CDR1 MNHEY and CDR2 SMNVEV (reference sequence). CDR3 length: 15 residues. The V and J ends lost 0 bases and 7 bases, in that order; junction bases with no gene match: 1.

This clone was found a few times. V is TRBV10-1 and J is TRBJ2-1; 7 bases agree with TRBD2. CDR3 length: 15 amino acids. Germline assignment: CDR1 WNHNN and CDR2 SYGVQD (reference sequence). Trimming removed 2 bases from V and 4 bases from J; junction bases left unmatched: 5. In nucleotides, the CDR3 is TGCGCCAGCAGTGAGGGGGGAGCGGGGTACAATGAGCAGTTCTTC. Translated: CASSEGGAGYNEQFF.

In this sample, this clone turned up once. The V and J genes are TRBV2 and TRBJ2-3; 8 bases line up with TRBD2. The V segment lost 8 bases and the J segment 2 bases; nucleotides outside the gene matches: 6. The CDR3 is 14 amino acids. CDR1 SNHLY and CDR2 FYNNEI come from the germline V gene. CDR3 bases: TGTGCCAGCGCGGGAGGAGGGGCCACAGATACGCAGTATTTT. Its translation is CASAGGGATDTQYF. Together with reference TRBV2 and TRBJ2-3, the CDR3 gives the full variable domain: EPEVTQTPSHQVTQMGQEVILRCVPISNHLYFYWYRQILGQKVEFLVSFYNNEISEKSEIFDDQFSVERPDGSNFTLKIRSTKLEDSAMYFCASAGGGATDTQYFGPGTRLTVL.

V is TRBV5-6 and J is TRBJ2-5, with D possibly TRBD2 on 5 matching bases. Looked up from germline, CDR1 is SGHDT and CDR2 is YYEEEE. The V and J ends lost 6 bases and 4 bases respectively, with 13 bases between them. CDR3 size: 13 residues. CDR3: CASTVLGRETQYF. For the CDR3, the DNA is TGTGCCAGCACCGTACTAGGGCGAGAGACCCAGTACTTC.

V is TRBV19 and J is TRBJ2-5; a weak D match, TRBD1 (6 bases). The CDR3 length is 16 residues. The germline V gene has CDR1 LNHDA and CDR2 SQIVND (reference sequence). Trimming stripped 3 bases from V and 1 base from J, with 15 bases between. The CDR3 region is CASSIRAGDLQETQYF. In nucleotides, the CDR3 is TGTGCCAGTAGTATCCGGGCAGGGGATCTCCAAGAGACCCAGTACTTC.

V gene TRBV4-1 combines with J gene TRBJ2-2; TRBD2 matches 8 bases. The J segment lost 7 bases and the V segment lost 5 bases, leaving 21 bases of the junction unmatched. The germline V gene has CDR1 MGHRA and CDR2 YSYEKL. The length of the CDR3 is 19 residues. In nucleotides, the CDR3 is TGCGCCAGCAGCTCAGGGACCGGGGGGGGCGGCACTCCGGACGGGGAGCTGTTTTTT. This encodes CASSSGTGGGGTPDGELFF.

The chain couples TRBV19 to TRBJ1-4; 8 bases fit TRBD1. V was clipped by 5 bases and J by 0 bases; unmatched bases: 2. Germline CDR1 is LNHDA and CDR2 is SQIVND (reference sequence). CDR3 length: 15 amino acids. The CDR3 DNA follows: TGTGCCAGTAGTTGGACAGGGACAACTAATGAAAAACTGTTTTTT. Its translation: CASSWTGTTNEKLFF.

V gene TRBV6-5 combines with J gene TRBJ2-1; perhaps TRBD2 as D (6 bases). Between the trimmed V and J ends, which lost 8 bases and 2 bases, there was a span of 16 bases. The CDR3 is 15 residues long. Looked up from germline, CDR1 is MNHEY and CDR2 is SVGAGI. The CDR3 coding sequence is TGTGCCAGCGGCGCCCAAGGCGGGACCTACAATGAGCAGTTCTTC. Protein: CASGAQGGTYNEQFF.

The chain employs TRBV4-1 and TRBJ1-2; 10 nucleotides agree with TRBD1. CDR3 length equals 15 residues. Germline CDR1 and CDR2: MGHRA and YSYEKL. V was pared by 3 bases and J by 7 bases, with 8 bases of the junction left unmatched. The CDR3 DNA reads TGCGCCAGCAGCCACCCAGGACAGGGGGTAGGTGGCTACACCTTC. Protein sequence: CASSHPGQGVGGYTF.

The chain uses TRBV7-3 and TRBJ2-6, with 8 bases aligning to TRBD1. The CDR3 contains 18 residues. The ends lost 3 bases at V and 0 bases at J; junction bases unmatched: 7. Germline V gene lookup returns CDR1 SGHTA and CDR2 FQGTGA. The CDR3 region has the DNA TGTGCCAGCAGCTTCAGGCAGGGGGCGCGCTCTGGGGCCAACGTCCTGACTTTC. Encoded protein: CASSFRQGARSGANVLTF.

The V and J genes are TRBV27 and TRBJ2-7, with 11 bases that match TRBD1. Germline values: CDR1 MNHEY, CDR2 SMNVEV (reference sequence). There are 15 residues in the CDR3. J lost 7 bases, V lost 8 bases, and 13 bases had no gene match. CDR3 region: CASLKSGTGGNEQYF. The CDR3 DNA sequence: TGTGCCAGCCTAAAATCCGGGACAGGGGGAAATGAGCAGTACTTC.

This rearrangement joins TRBV27 to TRBJ1-5, with D unresolved. V was cut by 5 bases and J by 3 bases, with 17 bases left in between. The CDR3 contains 16 residues. Germline V gene sequence: CDR1 MNHEY, CDR2 SMNVEV (reference sequence). As DNA, the CDR3 is TGTGCCAGCAGTCCCCGTCCCGGTATGTCCAATCAGCCCCAGCATTTT. Translated, it gives CASSPRPGMSNQPQHF.

This clone appeared once. J is TRBJ2-5 and V is TRBV14; possible D gene TRBD1, 6 bases. The CDR3 runs 16 residues. Germline loops: CDR1 SGHDN, CDR2 FVKESK. Trimming removed 4 bases from V and 2 bases from J, with 17 bases in between. The CDR3 DNA reads TGTGCCAGCAGCCTCCGCTCGACAGGACGACAAGAGACCCAGTACTTC. Its protein product is CASSLRSTGRQETQYF.

The chain is built from TRBV29-1 and TRBJ1-3, with 10 nucleotides matching TRBD1. The CDR3 covers 14 residues. V lost 6 bases and J lost 0; bases outside the gene matches: 2. Germline assignment: CDR1 SQVTM and CDR2 ANQGSEA. The CDR3 loop reads CSVTGGRSGNTIYF. CDR3 in DNA: TGCAGCGTGACAGGGGGCCGCTCTGGAAACACCATATATTTT.

The chain recombines TRBV25-1 with TRBJ2-5; 7 nucleotides line up with TRBD2. Germline-derived CDR1 and CDR2 are MGHDK and SYGVNS. V trimming: 10 bases; J trimming: 0 bases; junction bases outside the gene matches: 17. The CDR3 runs to 17 residues. Here the CDR3 reads CATRGRGRAGNQETQYF. CDR3 DNA: TGTGCCACCAGAGGACGGGGAAGAGCGGGGAACCAAGAGACCCAGTACTTC.

This clone was seen a single time. The rearrangement uses TRBV5-1 and TRBJ1-1; 12 nucleotides match TRBD1. The CDR3 has 19 residues. V lost 3 bases, J lost 6 bases, and 18 bases stayed unmatched. CDR1 is SGHRS, CDR2 YFSETQ, per germline. CDR3 sequence (DNA): TGCGCCAGCAGCTCGAGCAGATTAACCGGGACAGGGGGCTGGGCTGAAGCTTTCTTT. Its translation: CASSSSRLTGTGGWAEAFF.

In this sample, this clone turned up a few times. The chain joins TRBV7-8 to TRBJ1-1; the D gene is possibly TRBD1 (5 bases). Per the germline V gene, CDR1 is SGHVS and CDR2 is FQNEAQ. The CDR3 sequence is 14 residues long. Trimming left V 0 bases short and J 10 bases short, with 15 bases between. CDR3 nucleotides: TGTGCCAGCAGCTTAGCGGACACCCTAGGCCGAGCTTTCTTT. Translation: CASSLADTLGRAFF. Based on the CDR3 plus reference TRBV7-8 and TRBJ1-1, the full variable domain is GAGVSQSPRYKVAKRGQDVALRCDPISGHVSLFWYQQALGQGPEFLTYFQNEAQLDKSGLPSDRFFAERPEGSVSTLKIQRTQQEDSAVYLCASSLADTLGRAFFGQGTRLTVV.

CDR3 sequence: CASRTSGQETQYF. DNA of the CDR3: TGTGCCAGCAGGACTAGCGGCCAAGAGACCCAGTACTTC. The chain has TRBV2 and TRBJ2-5; the match to TRBD2 covers 9 bases. J lost 1 base, V lost 6 bases, and 0 bases had no gene match. This CDR3 has 13 residues. Germline CDR1 reads SNHLY; CDR2 reads FYNNEI. The variable domain in full, with the rest retrieved from reference TRBV2 and TRBJ2-5, is EPEVTQTPSHQVTQMGQEVILRCVPISNHLYFYWYRQILGQKVEFLVSFYNNEISEKSEIFDDQFSVERPDGSNFTLKIRSTKLEDSAMYFCASRTSGQETQYFGPGTRLLVL.

J is TRBJ1-3 and V is TRBV9, with 10 positions matching TRBD1. J was trimmed by 2 bases and V by 3 bases; bases with no gene match: 5. Per germline, CDR1 SGDLS and CDR2 YYNGEE. The CDR3 is made up of 16 amino acids. The CDR3 loop is CASSGDRGRPGNTIYF. The DNA for the CDR3 is TGTGCCAGCAGCGGCGACAGGGGGCGGCCTGGAAACACCATATATTTT.

The CDR3 here is CASSPRQGIGDGYTF. CDR3 DNA sequence: TGTGCCAGCTCACCCCGACAGGGAATCGGGGATGGCTACACCTTC. This sequence joins TRBV18 and TRBJ1-2; TRBD1 agrees at 7 bases. Trimming took 3 bases from V and 6 from J; bases not matched to a gene: 10. CDR3 length: 15 amino acids. From germline, CDR1 is KGHSH and CDR2 LQKENI.

The chain carries TRBV21-1 and TRBJ2-1; the listed D gene, TRBD1, was not tested against the DNA. TRBV21-1 is a listed pseudogene. The CDR3 extends over 16 amino acids. CDR3 coding DNA: TGTGCCAGCAGCAAAACACCAGGACAGGAATACAATGAGCAGTTCTTC. Amino acid sequence: CASSKTPGQEYNEQFF.